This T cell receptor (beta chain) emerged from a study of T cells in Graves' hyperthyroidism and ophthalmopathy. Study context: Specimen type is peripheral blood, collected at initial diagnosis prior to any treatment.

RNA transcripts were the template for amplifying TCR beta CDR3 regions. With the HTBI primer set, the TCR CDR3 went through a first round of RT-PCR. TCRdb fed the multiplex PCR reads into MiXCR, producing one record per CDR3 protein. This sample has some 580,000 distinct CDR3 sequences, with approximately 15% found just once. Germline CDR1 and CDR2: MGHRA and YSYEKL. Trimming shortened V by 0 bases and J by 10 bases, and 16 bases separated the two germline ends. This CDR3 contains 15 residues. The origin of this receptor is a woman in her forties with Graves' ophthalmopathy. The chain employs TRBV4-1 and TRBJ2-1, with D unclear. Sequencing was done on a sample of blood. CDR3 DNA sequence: TGCGCCAGCAGCCAAGAATCGGTTCCTTCAGGAGAGCAGTTCTTC. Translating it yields CASSQESVPSGEQFF.